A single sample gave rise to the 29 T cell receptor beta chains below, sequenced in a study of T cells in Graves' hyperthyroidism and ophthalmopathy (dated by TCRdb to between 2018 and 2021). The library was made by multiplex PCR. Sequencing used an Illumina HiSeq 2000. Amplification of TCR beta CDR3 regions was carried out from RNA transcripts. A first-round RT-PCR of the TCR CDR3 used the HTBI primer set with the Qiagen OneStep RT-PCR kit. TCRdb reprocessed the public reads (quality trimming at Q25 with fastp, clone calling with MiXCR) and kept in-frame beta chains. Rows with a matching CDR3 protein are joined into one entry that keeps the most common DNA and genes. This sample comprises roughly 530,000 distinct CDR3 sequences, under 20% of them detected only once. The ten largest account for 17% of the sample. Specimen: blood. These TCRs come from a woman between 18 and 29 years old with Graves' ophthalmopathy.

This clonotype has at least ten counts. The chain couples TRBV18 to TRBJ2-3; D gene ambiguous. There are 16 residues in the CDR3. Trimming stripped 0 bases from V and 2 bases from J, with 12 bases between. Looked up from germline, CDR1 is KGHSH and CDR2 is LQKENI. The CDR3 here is CASSPPSTRTTDTQYF. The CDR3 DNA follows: TGTGCCAGCTCACCACCGTCCACGAGGACCACAGATACGCAGTATTTT.

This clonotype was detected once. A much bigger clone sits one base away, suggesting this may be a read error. The CDR3 sequence: CGSSSWTSQPYEQYF. CDR3 DNA sequence: TGTGGCAGCAGCTCCTGGACTAGCCAACCCTACGAGCAGTACTTC. The chain is built from TRBV7-3 and TRBJ2-7; 8 nucleotides agree with TRBD2. CDR1 SGHTA and CDR2 FQGTGA come from the germline V gene. The CDR3 length is 15 residues.

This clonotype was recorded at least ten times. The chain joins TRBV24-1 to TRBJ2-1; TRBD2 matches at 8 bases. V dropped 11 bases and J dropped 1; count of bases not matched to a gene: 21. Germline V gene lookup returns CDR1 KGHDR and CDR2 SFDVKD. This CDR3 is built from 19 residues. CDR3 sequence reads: CAITGPSSGGSKSYNEQFF. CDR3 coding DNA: TGTGCCATAACAGGTCCCTCGAGCGGGGGATCGAAATCCTACAATGAGCAGTTCTTC.

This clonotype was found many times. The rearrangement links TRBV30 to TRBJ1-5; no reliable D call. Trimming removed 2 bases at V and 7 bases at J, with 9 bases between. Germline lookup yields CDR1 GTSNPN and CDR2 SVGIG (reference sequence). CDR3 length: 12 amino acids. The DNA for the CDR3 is TGTGCCTGGAGTCCGCAAGAACAGCCCCAGCATTTT. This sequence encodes CAWSPQEQPQHF.

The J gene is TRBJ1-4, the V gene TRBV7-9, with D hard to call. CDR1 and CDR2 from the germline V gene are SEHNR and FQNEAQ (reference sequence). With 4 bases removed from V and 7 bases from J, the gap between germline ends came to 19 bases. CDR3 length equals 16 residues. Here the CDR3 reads CASSSPQKGPAEKLFF. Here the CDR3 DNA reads TGTGCCAGCAGCTCCCCGCAGAAGGGCCCGGCTGAAAAACTGTTTTTT.

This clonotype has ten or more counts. The CDR3 spells CASSLGAGHQPQHF. CDR3 DNA: TGTGCCAGCAGCTTAGGGGCAGGGCATCAGCCCCAGCATTTT. The rearrangement uses TRBV7-9 and TRBJ1-5; D might be TRBD1 (5 bases). The CDR3 runs 14 residues. The ends were cut back, 1 base at V and 5 bases at J, with 9 bases in the middle. Germline V CDR1 and CDR2: SEHNR, FQNEAQ (reference sequence).

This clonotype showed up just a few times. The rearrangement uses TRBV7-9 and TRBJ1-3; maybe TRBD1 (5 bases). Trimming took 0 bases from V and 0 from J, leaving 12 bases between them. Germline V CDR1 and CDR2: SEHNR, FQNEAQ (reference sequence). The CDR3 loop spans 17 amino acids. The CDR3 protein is CASSLALGLNSGNTIYF. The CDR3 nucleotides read TGTGCCAGCAGCTTAGCGCTGGGACTCAACTCTGGAAACACCATATATTTT.

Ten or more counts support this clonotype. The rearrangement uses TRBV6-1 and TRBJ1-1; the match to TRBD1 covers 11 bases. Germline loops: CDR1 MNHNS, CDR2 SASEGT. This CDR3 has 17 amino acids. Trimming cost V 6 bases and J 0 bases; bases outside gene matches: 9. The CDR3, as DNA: TGTGCCAGCAGCCTTACGGGACAGGGGGTTCTGAACACTGAAGCTTTCTTT. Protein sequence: CASSLTGQGVLNTEAFF.

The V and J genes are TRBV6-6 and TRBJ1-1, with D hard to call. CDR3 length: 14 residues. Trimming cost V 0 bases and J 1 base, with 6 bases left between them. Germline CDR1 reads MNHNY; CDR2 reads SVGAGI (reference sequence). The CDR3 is CASSYSEANTEAFF. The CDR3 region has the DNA TGTGCCAGCAGTTACTCGGAAGCGAACACTGAAGCTTTCTTT.

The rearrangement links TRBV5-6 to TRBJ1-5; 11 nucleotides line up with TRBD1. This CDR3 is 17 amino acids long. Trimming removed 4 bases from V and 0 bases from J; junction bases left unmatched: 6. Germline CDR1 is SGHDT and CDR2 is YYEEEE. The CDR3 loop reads CASSPRGTGGSNQPQHF. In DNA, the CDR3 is TGTGCCAGCAGCCCCCGAGGGACAGGGGGTAGCAATCAGCCCCAGCATTTT.

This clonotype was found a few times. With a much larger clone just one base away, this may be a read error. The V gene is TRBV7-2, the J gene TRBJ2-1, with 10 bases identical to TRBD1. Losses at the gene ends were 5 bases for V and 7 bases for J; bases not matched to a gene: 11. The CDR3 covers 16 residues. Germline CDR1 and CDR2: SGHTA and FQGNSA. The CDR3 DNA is TGTGCCAGCAGCCCGAGACCTCCGGGACAGGGGAATGAGCAGTTCTTC. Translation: CASSPRPPGQGNEQFF.

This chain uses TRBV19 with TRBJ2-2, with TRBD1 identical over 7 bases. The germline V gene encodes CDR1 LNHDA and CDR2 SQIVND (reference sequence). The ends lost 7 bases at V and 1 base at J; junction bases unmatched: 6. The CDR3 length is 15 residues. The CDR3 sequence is CASTQGTVNTGELFF. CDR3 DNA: TGTGCCAGTACCCAAGGGACAGTGAACACCGGGGAGCTGTTTTTT.

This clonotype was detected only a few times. The CDR3 loop is CASSSPLRGGREGEAFF. The CDR3 DNA is TGTGCCAGCAGTTCCCCCTTAAGGGGGGGGCGCGAGGGGGAAGCTTTCTTT. V usage is TRBV6-2 or TRBV6-3 and J usage is TRBJ1-1; D might be TRBD1 (6 bases). This CDR3 spans 17 amino acids. Germline lookup yields CDR1 MNHEY and CDR2 SVGEGT. Trimming cost V 4 bases and J 8 bases, with 26 bases left between them.

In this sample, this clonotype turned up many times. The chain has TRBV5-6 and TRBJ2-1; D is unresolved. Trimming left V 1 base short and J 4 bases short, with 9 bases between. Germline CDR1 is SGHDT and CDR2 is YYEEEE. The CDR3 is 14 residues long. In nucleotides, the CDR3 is TGTGCCAGCAGCTTGTTATACGAGTACAATGAGCAGTTCTTC. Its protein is CASSLLYEYNEQFF.

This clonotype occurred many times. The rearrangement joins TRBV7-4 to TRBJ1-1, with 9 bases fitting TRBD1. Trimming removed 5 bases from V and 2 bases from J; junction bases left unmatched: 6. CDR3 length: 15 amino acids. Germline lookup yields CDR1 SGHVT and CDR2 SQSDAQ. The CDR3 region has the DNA TGTGCCAGCAGCCGGTGGGACAGGGCAAACACTGAAGCTTTCTTT. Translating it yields CASSRWDRANTEAFF. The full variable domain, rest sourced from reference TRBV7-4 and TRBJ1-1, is GAGVSQSPRYKVAKRGRDVALRCDSISGHVTLYWYRQTLGQGSEVLTYSQSDAQRDKSGRPSGRFSAERPERSVSTLKIQRTEQGDSAVYLCASSRWDRANTEAFFGQGTRLTVV.

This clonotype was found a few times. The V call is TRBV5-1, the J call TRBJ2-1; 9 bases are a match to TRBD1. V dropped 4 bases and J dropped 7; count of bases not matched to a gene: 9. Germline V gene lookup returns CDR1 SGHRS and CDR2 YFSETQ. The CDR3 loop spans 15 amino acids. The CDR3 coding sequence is TGCGCCAGCAGCCCGGAGGGACAGGGTGGGAATGAGCAGTTCTTC. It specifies CASSPEGQGGNEQFF.

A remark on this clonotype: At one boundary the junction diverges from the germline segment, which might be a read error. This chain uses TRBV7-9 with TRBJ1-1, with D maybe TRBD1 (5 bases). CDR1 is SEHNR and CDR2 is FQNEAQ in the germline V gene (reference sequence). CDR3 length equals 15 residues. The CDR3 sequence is CVSSFFRGENTEAFF. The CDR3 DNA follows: TGTGTCAGCAGCTTTTTTAGGGGCGAGAACACTGAAGCTTTCTTT.

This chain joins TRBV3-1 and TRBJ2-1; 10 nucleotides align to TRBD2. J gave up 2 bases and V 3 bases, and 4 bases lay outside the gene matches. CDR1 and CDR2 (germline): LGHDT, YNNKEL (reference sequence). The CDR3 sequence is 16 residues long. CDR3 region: CASSQVAGGTYNEQFF. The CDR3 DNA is TGTGCCAGCAGCCAGGTAGCGGGGGGCACCTACAATGAGCAGTTCTTC.

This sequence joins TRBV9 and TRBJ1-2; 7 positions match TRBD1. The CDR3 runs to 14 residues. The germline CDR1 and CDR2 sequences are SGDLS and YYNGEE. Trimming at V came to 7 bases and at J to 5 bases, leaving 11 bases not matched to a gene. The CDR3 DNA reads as TGTGCCAGCGGGACGGGACAGCTCGAATATGGCTACACCTTC. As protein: CASGTGQLEYGYTF.

The CDR3 bases are TGTGCCAGCAGCCAAGGGACTAGCGGGAGCTACTCCTACGAGCAGTACTTC. It translates to CASSQGTSGSYSYEQYF. This chain joins TRBV4-2 and TRBJ2-7, with 13 bases that match TRBD2. V trimming: 1 base; J trimming: 0 bases; junction bases outside the gene matches: 3. CDR1 LGHNA and CDR2 YNFKEQ come from the germline V gene. The CDR3 sequence is 17 residues long.

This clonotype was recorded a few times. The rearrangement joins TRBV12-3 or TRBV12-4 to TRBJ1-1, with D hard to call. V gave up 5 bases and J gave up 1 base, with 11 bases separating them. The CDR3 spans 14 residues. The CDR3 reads CASSNSRANTEAFF. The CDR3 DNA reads TGTGCCAGCAGTAACAGTAGGGCGAACACTGAAGCTTTCTTT.

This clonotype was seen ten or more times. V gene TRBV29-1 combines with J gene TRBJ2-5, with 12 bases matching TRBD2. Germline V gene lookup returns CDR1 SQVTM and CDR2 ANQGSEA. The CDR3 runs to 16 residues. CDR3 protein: CSVLPSSGRATETQYF. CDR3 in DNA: TGCAGTGTTCTTCCCTCTAGCGGGAGGGCCACAGAGACCCAGTACTTC. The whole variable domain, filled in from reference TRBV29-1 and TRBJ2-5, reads SAVISQKPSRDICQRGTSLTIQCQVDSQVTMMFWYRQQPGQSLTLIATANQGSEATYESGFVIDKFPISRPNLTFSTLTVSNMSPEDSSIYLCSVLPSSGRATETQYFGPGTRLLVL.

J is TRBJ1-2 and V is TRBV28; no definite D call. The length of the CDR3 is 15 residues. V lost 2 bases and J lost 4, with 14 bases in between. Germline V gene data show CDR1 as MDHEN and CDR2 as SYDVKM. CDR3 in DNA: TGTGCCAGCAGTTTAGAGGGAAAGTCGCCCTATGGCTACACCTTC. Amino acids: CASSLEGKSPYGYTF.

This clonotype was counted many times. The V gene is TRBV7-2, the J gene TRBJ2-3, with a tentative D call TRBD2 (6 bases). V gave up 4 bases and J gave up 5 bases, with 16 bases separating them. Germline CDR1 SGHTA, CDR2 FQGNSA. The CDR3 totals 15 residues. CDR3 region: CASSSRGGAGDTQYF. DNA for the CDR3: TGTGCCAGCAGCTCCCGAGGAGGGGCGGGAGATACGCAGTATTTT.

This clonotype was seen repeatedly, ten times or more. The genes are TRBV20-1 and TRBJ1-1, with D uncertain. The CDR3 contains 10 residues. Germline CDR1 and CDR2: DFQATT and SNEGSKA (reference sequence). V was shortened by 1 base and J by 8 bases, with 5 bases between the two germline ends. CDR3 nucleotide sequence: TGCAGTGCTAGAGGGGAAGAAGCTTTCTTT. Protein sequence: CSARGEEAFF.

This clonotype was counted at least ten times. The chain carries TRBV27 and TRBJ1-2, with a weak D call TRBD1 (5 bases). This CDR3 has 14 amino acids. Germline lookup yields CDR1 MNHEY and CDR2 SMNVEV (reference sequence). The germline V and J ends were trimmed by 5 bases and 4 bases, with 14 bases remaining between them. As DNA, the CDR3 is TGTGCCAGCAGTCCAGCGACAGTCCCCTATGGCTACACCTTC. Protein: CASSPATVPYGYTF.

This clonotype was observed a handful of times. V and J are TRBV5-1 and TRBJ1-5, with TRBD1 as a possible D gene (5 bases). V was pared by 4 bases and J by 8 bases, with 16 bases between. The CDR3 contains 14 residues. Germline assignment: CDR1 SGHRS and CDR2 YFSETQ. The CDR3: CASSRGPGVEPQHF. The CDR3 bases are TGCGCCAGCAGCAGGGGACCGGGCGTGGAGCCCCAGCATTTT. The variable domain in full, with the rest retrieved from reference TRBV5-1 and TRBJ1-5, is KAGVTQTPRYLIKTRGQQVTLSCSPISGHRSVSWYQQTPGQGLQFLFEYFSETQRNKGNFPGRFSGRQFSNSRSEMNVSTLELGDSALYLCASSRGPGVEPQHFGDGTRLSIL.

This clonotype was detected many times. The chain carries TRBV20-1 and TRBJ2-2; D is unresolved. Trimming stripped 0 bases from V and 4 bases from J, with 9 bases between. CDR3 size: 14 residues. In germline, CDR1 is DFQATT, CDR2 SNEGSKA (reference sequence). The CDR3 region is CSARDGRITGELFF. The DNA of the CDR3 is TGCAGTGCTAGAGATGGCCGGATCACCGGGGAGCTGTTTTTT.

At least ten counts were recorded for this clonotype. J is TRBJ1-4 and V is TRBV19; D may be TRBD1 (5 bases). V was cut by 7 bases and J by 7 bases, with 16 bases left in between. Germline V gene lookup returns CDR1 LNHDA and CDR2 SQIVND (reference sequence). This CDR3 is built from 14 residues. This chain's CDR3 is CASTEGRKAEKLFF. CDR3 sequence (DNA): TGTGCCAGTACGGAGGGGCGCAAAGCTGAAAAACTGTTTTTT. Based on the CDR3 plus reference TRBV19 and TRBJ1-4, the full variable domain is DGGITQSPKYLFRKEGQNVTLSCEQNLNHDAMYWYRQDPGQGLRLIYYSQIVNDFQKGDIAEGYSVSREKKESFPLTVTSAQKNPTAFYLCASTEGRKAEKLFFGSGTQLSVL.